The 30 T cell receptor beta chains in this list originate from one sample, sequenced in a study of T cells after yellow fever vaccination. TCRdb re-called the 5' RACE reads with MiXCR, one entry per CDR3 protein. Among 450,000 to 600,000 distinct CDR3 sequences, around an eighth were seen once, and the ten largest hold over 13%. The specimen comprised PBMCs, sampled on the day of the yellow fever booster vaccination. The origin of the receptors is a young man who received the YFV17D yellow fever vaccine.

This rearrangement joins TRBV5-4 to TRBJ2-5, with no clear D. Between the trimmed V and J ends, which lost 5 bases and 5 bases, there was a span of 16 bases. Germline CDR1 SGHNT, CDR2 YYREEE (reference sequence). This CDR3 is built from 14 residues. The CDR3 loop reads CASSPARVSETQYF. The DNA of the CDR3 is TGTGCCAGCAGTCCAGCACGGGTTTCGGAGACCCAGTACTTC.

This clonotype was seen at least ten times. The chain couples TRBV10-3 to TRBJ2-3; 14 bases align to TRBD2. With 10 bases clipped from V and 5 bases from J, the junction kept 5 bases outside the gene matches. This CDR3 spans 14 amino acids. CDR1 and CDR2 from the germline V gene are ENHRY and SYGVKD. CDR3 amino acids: CATTGTSGGDTQYF. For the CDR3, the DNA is TGTGCCACCACCGGGACTAGCGGGGGAGATACGCAGTATTTT.

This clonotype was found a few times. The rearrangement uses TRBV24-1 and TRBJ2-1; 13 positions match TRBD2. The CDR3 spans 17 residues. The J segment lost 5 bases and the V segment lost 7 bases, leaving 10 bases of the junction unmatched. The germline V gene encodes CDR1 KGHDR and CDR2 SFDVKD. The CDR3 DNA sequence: TGTGCCACCAGCCAAGGACTAGCGGGAGATTCCCACAATGAGCAGTTCTTC. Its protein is CATSQGLAGDSHNEQFF.

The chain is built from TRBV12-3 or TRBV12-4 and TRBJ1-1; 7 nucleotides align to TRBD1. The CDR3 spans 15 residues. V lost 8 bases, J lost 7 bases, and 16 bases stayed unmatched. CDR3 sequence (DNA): TGTGCCAGCTTGGCTCTAGGCAGGGGGGCCTTTGAAGCTTTCTTT. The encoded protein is CASLALGRGAFEAFF.

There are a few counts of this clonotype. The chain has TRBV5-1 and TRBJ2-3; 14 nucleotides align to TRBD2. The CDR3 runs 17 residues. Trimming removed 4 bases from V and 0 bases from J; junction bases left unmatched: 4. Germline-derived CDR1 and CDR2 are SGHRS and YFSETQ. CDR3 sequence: CASSRGLAGVSTDTQYF. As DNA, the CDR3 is TGCGCCAGCAGCAGGGGACTAGCGGGAGTCAGCACAGATACGCAGTATTTT.

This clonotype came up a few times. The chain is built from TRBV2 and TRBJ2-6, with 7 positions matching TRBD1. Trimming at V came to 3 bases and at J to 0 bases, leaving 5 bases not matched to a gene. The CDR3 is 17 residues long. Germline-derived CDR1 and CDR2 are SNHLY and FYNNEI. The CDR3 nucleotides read TGTGCCAGCAGTGATCTAGGGACAGTCTCTGGGGCCAACGTCCTGACTTTC. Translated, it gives CASSDLGTVSGANVLTF.

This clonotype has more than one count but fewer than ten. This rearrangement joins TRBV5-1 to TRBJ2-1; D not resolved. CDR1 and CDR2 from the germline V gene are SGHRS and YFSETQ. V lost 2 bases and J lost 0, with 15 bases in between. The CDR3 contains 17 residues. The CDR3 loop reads CASSFSATPISYNEQFF. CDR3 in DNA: TGCGCCAGCAGCTTTTCGGCGACTCCAATCTCCTACAATGAGCAGTTCTTC.

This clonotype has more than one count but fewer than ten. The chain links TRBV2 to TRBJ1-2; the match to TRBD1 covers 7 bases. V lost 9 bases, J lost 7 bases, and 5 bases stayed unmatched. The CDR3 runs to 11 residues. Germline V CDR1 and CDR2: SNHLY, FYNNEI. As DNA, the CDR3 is TGTGCCAGAACGACAGGGTCTGGCTACACCTTC. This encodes CARTTGSGYTF.

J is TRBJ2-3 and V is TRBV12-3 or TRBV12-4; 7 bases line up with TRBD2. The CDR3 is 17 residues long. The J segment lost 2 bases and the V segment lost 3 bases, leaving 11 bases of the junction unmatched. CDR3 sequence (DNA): TGTGCCAGCAGTTTCCCTCGACTAGCAGGGCACACAGATACGCAGTATTTT. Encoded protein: CASSFPRLAGHTDTQYF.

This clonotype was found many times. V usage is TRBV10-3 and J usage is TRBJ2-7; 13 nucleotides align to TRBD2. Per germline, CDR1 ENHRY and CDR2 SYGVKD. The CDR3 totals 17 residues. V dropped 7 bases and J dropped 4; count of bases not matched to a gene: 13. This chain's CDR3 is CAITPGLAGLGLYEQYF. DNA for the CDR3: TGTGCCATCACCCCGGGACTAGCGGGACTGGGATTATACGAGCAGTACTTC.

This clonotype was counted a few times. CDR3 in DNA: TGTGCCAGCAGCCCCCCCCCCGGGACAGGCACAGATACGCAGTATTTT. This sequence encodes CASSPPPGTGTDTQYF. The chain is built from TRBV28 and TRBJ2-3, with 7 positions matching TRBD1. The ends lost 6 bases at V and 1 base at J; junction bases unmatched: 10. Germline values: CDR1 MDHEN, CDR2 SYDVKM. The CDR3 extends over 16 amino acids.

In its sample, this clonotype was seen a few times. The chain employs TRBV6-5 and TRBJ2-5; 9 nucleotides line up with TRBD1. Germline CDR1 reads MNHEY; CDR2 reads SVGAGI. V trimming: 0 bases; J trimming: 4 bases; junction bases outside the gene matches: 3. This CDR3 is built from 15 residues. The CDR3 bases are TGTGCCAGCAGTTACTCGACAGGGGGTCGAGAGACCCAGTACTTC. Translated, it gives CASSYSTGGRETQYF.

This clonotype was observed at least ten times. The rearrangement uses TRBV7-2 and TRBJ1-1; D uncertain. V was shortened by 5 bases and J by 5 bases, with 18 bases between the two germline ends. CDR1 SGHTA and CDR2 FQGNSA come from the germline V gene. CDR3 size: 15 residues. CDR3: CASSRGPSVGTEAFF. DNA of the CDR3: TGTGCCAGCAGCCGAGGACCCTCAGTAGGGACTGAAGCTTTCTTT.

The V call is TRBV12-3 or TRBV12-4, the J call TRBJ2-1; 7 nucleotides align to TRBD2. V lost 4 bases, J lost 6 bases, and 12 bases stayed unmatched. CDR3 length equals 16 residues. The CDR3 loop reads CASSSPGLPHPNEQFF. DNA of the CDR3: TGTGCCAGCAGTTCCCCGGGACTACCCCACCCCAATGAGCAGTTCTTC.

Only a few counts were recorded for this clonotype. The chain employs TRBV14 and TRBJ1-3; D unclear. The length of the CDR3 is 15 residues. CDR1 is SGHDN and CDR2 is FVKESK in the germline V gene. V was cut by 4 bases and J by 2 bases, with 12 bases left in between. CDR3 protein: CASSLVGNAGNTIYF. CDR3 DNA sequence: TGTGCCAGCAGCCTGGTAGGGAACGCTGGAAACACCATATATTTT.

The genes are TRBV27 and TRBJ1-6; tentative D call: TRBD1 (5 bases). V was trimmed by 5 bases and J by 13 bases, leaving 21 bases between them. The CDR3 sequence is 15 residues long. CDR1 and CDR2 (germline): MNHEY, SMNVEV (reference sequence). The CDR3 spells CASSLTRGRGVPLHF. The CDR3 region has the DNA TGTGCCAGCAGTCTTACGCGGGGCCGGGGGGTTCCCCTCCACTTT.

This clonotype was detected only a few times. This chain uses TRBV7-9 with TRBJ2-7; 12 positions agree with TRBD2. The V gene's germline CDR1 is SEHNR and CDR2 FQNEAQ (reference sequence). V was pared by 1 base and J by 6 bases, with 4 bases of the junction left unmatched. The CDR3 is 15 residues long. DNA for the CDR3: TGTGCCAGCAGCTTAGGACTAGCGGGAGCAGCCGAGCAGTACTTC. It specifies CASSLGLAGAAEQYF.

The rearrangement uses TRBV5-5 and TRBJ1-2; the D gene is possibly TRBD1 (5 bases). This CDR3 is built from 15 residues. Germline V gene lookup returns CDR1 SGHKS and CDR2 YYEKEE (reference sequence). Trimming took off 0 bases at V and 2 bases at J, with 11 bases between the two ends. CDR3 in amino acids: CASSLAGTENYGYTF. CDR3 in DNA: TGTGCCAGCAGCTTGGCAGGGACCGAGAACTATGGCTACACCTTC.

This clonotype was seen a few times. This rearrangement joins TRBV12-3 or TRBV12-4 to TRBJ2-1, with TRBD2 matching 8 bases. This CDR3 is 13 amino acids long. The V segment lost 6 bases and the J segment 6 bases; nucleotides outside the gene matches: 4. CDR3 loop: CASSKTSANEQFF. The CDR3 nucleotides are TGTGCCAGCAGCAAGACTAGCGCCAATGAGCAGTTCTTC.

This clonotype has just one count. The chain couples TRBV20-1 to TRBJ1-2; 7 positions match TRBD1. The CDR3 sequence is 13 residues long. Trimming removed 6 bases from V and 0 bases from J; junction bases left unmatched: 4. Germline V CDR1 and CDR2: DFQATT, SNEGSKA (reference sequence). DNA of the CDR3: TGCAGTGCGCGGGACAGTGCTAACTATGGCTACACCTTC. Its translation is CSARDSANYGYTF.

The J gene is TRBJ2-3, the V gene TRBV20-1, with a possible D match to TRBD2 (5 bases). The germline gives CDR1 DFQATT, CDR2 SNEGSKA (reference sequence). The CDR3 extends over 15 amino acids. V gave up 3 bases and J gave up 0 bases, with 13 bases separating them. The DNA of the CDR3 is TGCAGTGCTAGCCGCGCCGGCGGGAGCACAGATACGCAGTATTTT. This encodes CSASRAGGSTDTQYF.

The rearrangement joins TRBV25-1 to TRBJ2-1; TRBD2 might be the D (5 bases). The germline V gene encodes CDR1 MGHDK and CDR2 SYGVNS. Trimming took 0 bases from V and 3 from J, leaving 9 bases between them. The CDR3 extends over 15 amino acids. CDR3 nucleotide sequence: TGTGCCAGCAGTGAATACTACGGGGACTACAATGAGCAGTTCTTC. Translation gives CASSEYYGDYNEQFF.

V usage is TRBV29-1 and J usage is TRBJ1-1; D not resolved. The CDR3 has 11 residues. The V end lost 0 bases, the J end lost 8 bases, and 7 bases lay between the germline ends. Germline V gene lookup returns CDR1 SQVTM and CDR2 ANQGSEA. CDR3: CSVEDRIEAFF. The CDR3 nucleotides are TGCAGCGTTGAAGACCGAATAGAAGCTTTCTTT.

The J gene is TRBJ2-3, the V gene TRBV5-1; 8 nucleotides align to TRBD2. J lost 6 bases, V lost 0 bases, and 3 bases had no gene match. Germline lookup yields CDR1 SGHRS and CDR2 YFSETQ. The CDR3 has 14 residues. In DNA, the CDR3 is TGCGCCAGCAGCTTGGCCCAGCGGGAGGATACGCAGTATTTT. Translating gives CASSLAQREDTQYF.

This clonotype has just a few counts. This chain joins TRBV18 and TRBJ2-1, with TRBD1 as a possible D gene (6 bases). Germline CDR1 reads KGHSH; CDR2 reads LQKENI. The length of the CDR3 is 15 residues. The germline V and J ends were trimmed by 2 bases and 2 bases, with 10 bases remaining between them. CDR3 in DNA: TGTGCCAGCTCACCATTGCAGGGGCCCTACAATGAGCAGTTCTTC. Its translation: CASSPLQGPYNEQFF. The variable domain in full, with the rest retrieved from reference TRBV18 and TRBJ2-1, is NAGVMQNPRHLVRRRGQEARLRCSPMKGHSHVYWYRQLPEEGLKFMVYLQKENIIDESGMPKERFSAEFPKEGPSILRIQQVVRGDSAAYFCASSPLQGPYNEQFFGPGTRLTVL.

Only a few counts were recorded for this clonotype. The CDR3 here is CASSLAAAYSGNTIYF. The CDR3 nucleotides read TGTGCCAGCAGCTTAGCGGCAGCCTACTCTGGAAACACCATATATTTT. This chain connects TRBV7-9 to TRBJ1-3; D is undetermined. CDR3 length equals 16 residues. V shed 0 bases and J shed 0 bases, with 9 bases lying between them. The germline gives CDR1 SEHNR, CDR2 FQNEAQ (reference sequence).

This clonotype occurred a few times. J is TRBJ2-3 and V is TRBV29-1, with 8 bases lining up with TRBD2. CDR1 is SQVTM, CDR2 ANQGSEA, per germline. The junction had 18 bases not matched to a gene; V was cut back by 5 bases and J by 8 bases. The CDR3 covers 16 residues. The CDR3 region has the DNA TGCAGCGTTCTCCACGCGGGGGGAGGGCCATTACGTACGCAGTATTTT. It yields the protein CSVLHAGGGPLRTQYF.

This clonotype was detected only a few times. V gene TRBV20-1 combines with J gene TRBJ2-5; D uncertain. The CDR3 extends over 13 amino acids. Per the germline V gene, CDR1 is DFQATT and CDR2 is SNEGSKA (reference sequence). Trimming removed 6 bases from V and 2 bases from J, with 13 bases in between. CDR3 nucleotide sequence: TGCAGTGCCCTCCAGGACCCACAAGAGACCCAGTACTTC. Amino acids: CSALQDPQETQYF.

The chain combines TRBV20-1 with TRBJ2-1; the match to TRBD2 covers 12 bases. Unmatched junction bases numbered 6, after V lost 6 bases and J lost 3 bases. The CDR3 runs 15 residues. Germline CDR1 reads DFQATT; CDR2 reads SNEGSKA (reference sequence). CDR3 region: CSARLAGVNYNEQFF. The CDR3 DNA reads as TGCAGTGCCAGACTAGCGGGAGTAAACTACAATGAGCAGTTCTTC.

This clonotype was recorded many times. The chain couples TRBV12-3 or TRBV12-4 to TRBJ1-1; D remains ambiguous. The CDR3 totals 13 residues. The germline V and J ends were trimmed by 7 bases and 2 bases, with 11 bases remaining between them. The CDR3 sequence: CASKILSNTEAFF. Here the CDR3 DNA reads TGTGCCAGCAAGATCCTCTCAAACACTGAAGCTTTCTTT.